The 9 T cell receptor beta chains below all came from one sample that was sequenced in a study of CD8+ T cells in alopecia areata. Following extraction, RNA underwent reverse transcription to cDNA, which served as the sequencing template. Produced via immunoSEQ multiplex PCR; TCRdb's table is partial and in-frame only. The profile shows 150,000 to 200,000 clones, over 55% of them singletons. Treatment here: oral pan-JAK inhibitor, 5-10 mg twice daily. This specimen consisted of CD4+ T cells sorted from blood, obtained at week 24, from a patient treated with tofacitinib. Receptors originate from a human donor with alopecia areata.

Written as DNA, the CDR3 is TGCAGCGTTGAAAAACGGGGGCATATTGAAGCTTTCTTT. It encodes CSVEKRGHIEAFF. The J gene is TRBJ1-1, the V gene TRBV29-1, with a possible D match to TRBD1 (6 bases). Germline assignment: CDR1 SQVTM and CDR2 ANQGSEA. V shed 2 bases and J shed 7 bases, with 14 bases lying between them. This CDR3 has 13 amino acids.

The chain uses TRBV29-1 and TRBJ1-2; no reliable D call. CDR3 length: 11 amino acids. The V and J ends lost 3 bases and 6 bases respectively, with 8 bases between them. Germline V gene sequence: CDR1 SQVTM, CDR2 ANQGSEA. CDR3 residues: CSVERGDGYTF. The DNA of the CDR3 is TGCAGCGTTGAGCGGGGAGATGGCTACACCTTC.

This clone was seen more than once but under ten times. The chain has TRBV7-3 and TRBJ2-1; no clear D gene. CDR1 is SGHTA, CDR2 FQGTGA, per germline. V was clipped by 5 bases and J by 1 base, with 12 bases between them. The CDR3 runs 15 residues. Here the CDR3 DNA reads TGTGCCAGCAGCGATCCAGTGCGTTCCTACAATGAGCAGTTCTTC. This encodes CASSDPVRSYNEQFF.

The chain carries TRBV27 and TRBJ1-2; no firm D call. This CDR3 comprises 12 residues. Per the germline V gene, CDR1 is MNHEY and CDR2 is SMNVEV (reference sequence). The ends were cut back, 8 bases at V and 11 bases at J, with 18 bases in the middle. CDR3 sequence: CASGDGRWLYTF. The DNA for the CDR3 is TGTGCCAGCGGCGATGGCAGGTGGTTATACACCTTC.

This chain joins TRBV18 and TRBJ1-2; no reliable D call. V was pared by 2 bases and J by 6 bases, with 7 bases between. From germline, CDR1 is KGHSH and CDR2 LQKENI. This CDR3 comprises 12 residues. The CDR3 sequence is CASSPTGNGYTF. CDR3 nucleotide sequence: TGTGCCAGCTCACCAACCGGGAATGGCTACACCTTC.

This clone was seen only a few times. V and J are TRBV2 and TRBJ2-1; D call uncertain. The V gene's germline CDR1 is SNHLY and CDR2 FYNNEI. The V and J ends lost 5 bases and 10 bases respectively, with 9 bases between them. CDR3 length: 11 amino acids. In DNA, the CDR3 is TGTGCCAGCAGTTCTGTGAGCGAGCAGTTCTTC. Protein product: CASSSVSEQFF.

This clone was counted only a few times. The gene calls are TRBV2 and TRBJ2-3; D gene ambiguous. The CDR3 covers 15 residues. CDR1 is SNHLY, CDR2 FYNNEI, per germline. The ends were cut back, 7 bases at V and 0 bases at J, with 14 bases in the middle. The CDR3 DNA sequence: TGTGCCAGCACCGACGTAGCCCCTAGCACAGATACGCAGTATTTT. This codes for CASTDVAPSTDTQYF.

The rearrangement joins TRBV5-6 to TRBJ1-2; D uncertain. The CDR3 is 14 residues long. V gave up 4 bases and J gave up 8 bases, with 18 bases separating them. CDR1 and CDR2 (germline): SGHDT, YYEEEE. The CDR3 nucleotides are TGTGCCAGCAGCCCCGACTCCGTTGGAGGCGGCTACACCTTC. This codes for CASSPDSVGGGYTF.

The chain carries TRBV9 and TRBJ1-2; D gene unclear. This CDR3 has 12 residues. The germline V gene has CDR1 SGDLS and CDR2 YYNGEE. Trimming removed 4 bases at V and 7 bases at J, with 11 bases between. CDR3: CASSPPFGGYTF. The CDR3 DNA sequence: TGTGCCAGCAGCCCCCCTTTTGGTGGCTACACCTTC.